This is a list of T cell receptor beta chains from one sample in a study of blood T cell repertoires in COVID-19. The data were produced by immunoSEQ multiplex PCR, yet TCRdb's version contains in-frame clones alone and is incomplete. This sample yields roughly 70,000 clones, of which approximately 73% are seen a single time; around 14% belongs to the top ten. The sample was peripheral blood. The receptors originated from a man between 60 and 75 years old with COVID-19, enrolled during active disease. Both conserved end residues are part of each CDR3. A D gene is named only where the DNA matches it firmly. The size field is filled for only some rows; it gives once, few, many or a size class.

size	V	J	D	CDR3	DNA
NA	TRBV14	TRBJ2-6	NA	CASSQGLGNSGANVLTF	TGTGCCAGCAGCCAGGGACTTGGGAACTCTGGGGCCAACGTCCTGACTTTC
many	TRBV7-2	TRBJ2-7	TRBD1	CASSLFRWGQGRGYEQYF	TGTGCCAGCAGCTTATTTCGGTGGGGACAGGGTAGGGGTTACGAGCAGTACTTC
NA	TRBV20-1	TRBJ2-5	TRBD1	CSAGGDRVGTQYF	TGCAGTGCTGGTGGGGACAGGGTAGGGACCCAGTACTTC
NA	TRBV30	TRBJ1-4	NA	CAWSVKGSGEKLFF	TGTGCCTGGAGTGTAAAGGGCTCGGGGGAAAAACTGTTTTTT
NA	TRBV5-6	TRBJ2-3	NA	CASTNKGPTDTQYF	TGTGCCAGTACAAACAAGGGGCCCACAGATACGCAGTATTTT
NA	TRBV5-6	TRBJ1-3	NA	CASSSYDNTIYF	TGTGCCAGCAGCTCCTACGATAACACCATATATTTT
few	TRBV4-2	TRBJ2-1	NA	CASSQDLGGRYQFF	TGTGCCAGCAGCCAAGATCTTGGGGGCAGGTATCAGTTCTTC
NA	TRBV7-2	TRBJ2-5	NA	CASSLDSQETQYF	TGTGCCAGCAGCTTAGACAGCCAAGAGACCCAGTACTTC
once	TRBV6-5	TRBJ1-2	TRBD1	CASSPGQRYGYTF	TGTGCCAGCAGTCCGGGACAGCGATATGGCTACACCTTC
NA	TRBV6-5	TRBJ1-2	NA	CASRGGTTSYGYTF	TGTGCCAGCAGGGGGGGGACGACCAGCTATGGCTACACCTTC
NA	TRBV6-1	TRBJ1-2	NA	CASSDQHREKRGYTF	TGTGCCAGCAGTGACCAACACAGGGAAAAAAGGGGCTACACCTTC
once	TRBV11-2	TRBJ1-4	NA	CASSLMTGEKLFF	TGTGCCAGCAGCTTGATGACTGGAGAAAAACTGTTTTTT
once	TRBV13	TRBJ2-2	NA	CASSSRAGELFF	TGTGCCAGCAGCTCGCGGGCGGGGGAGCTGTTTTTT
NA	TRBV30	TRBJ2-4	NA	CAWSVWTAADKNIQYF	TGTGCCTGGAGTGTATGGACAGCCGCGGACAAAAACATTCAGTACTTC
NA	TRBV10-2	TRBJ1-2	TRBD1	CASSPGQGAGGYTF	TGCGCCAGCAGCCCGGGACAGGGGGCAGGGGGCTACACCTTC
NA	TRBV18	TRBJ2-1	TRBD2	CASSPIGTSGSHEQFF	TGTGCCAGCTCACCGATCGGGACTAGCGGGAGCCATGAGCAGTTCTTC
few	TRBV5-1	TRBJ1-3	NA	CASSPEGGSGNTIYF	TGCGCCAGCAGCCCAGAAGGAGGCTCTGGAAACACCATATATTTT
NA	TRBV28	TRBJ1-5	NA	CASSLQGNQPQHF	TGTGCCAGCAGTTTGCAGGGAAATCAGCCCCAGCATTTT
NA	TRBV4-2	TRBJ2-1	NA	CASSQDFGRQGEQFF	TGTGCCAGCAGCCAAGATTTCGGGAGACAGGGTGAGCAGTTCTTC
NA	TRBV5-1	TRBJ2-7	TRBD2	CASSPTSGSLEQYF	TGCGCCAGCAGCCCGACTAGCGGGAGCCTCGAGCAGTACTTC
few	TRBV28	TRBJ2-1	TRBD1	CASSGTAGAHNEQFF	TGTGCCAGCAGTGGGACAGCCGGGGCCCACAATGAGCAGTTCTTC
NA	TRBV20-1	TRBJ2-3	NA	CSASPGRTDTQYF	TGCAGTGCTAGTCCCGGGAGAACAGATACGCAGTATTTT
NA	TRBV19	TRBJ2-7	TRBD1	CASKGTGTAEQYF	TGTGCCAGTAAGGGCACAGGGACAGCCGAGCAGTACTTC
few	TRBV19	TRBJ2-3	NA	CASSIFAGPDTQYF	TGTGCCAGTAGTATATTCGCGGGCCCGGATACGCAGTATTTT
NA	TRBV30	TRBJ1-3	NA	CAWRVTGAGNTIYF	TGTGCCTGGAGGGTTACAGGAGCGGGAAACACCATATATTTT
few	TRBV27	TRBJ2-1	TRBD2	CASSSGLAGAQFF	TGTGCCAGCAGTTCGGGACTAGCGGGGGCGCAGTTCTTC
NA	TRBV6-5	TRBJ1-4	NA	CASSYRESEKLFF	TGTGCCAGCAGTTACAGGGAGAGTGAAAAACTGTTTTTT
NA	TRBV3-1/TRBV3-2	TRBJ2-5	NA	CASSPNRETQYF	TGTGCCAGCAGCCCTAACAGAGAGACCCAGTACTTC
NA	TRBV28	TRBJ1-2	NA	CASSLLGIEVSYGYTF	TGTGCCAGCAGTTTATTGGGTATCGAGGTTTCTTATGGCTACACCTTC
NA	TRBV5-4	TRBJ1-3	NA	CASSGDGNTIYF	TGTGCCAGCAGCGGAGACGGAAACACCATATATTTT
few	TRBV5-4	TRBJ1-4	NA	CASSSVEVEKLFF	TGTGCCAGCAGCTCCGTTGAGGTCGAAAAACTGTTTTTT
few	TRBV7-9	TRBJ2-1	NA	CASTPRGYYNEQFF	TGTGCCAGCACCCCCCGCGGTTACTACAATGAGCAGTTCTTC
NA	TRBV11-3	TRBJ2-1	TRBD2	CASSPSGVLAGASYNEQFF	TGTGCCAGCAGCCCCAGCGGAGTTCTAGCGGGAGCCTCCTACAATGAGCAGTTCTTC
NA	TRBV5-1	TRBJ2-1	TRBD1	CASSLMGQGEHEQFF	TGCGCCAGCAGCTTGATGGGACAGGGGGAGCATGAGCAGTTCTTC
NA	TRBV30	TRBJ2-7	NA	CACMTENYEQYF	TGTGCTTGTATGACAGAAAACTACGAGCAGTACTTC
NA	TRBV14	TRBJ1-2	NA	CASSYRQNYTF	TGTGCCAGCAGCTATAGACAGAACTACACCTTC
few	TRBV20-1	TRBJ2-3	TRBD2	CSASSSGGTTDTQYF	TGCAGTGCTAGTTCGAGCGGGGGGACCACAGATACGCAGTATTTT
NA	TRBV6-4	TRBJ2-1	TRBD2	CASSDLASGGAEQFF	TGTGCCAGCAGTGACCTGGCTAGCGGGGGGGCTGAGCAGTTCTTC
NA	TRBV5-1	TRBJ1-5	TRBD1	CASSFGGTDQPQHF	TGCGCCAGCAGCTTTGGGGGGACAGATCAGCCCCAGCATTTT
NA	TRBV5-1	TRBJ2-2	NA	CASTADTGGELFF	TGCGCCAGCACTGCGGATACGGGAGGGGAGCTGTTTTTT
NA	TRBV10-3	TRBJ2-3	NA	CAIRAKAAGFTDTQYF	TGTGCCATCAGAGCCAAGGCGGCGGGGTTCACAGATACGCAGTATTTT
NA	TRBV10-3	TRBJ1-6	TRBD1	CAIRSQGINFSYNSPLHF	TGTGCCATCAGATCACAGGGGATCAATTTCTCCTATAATTCACCCCTCCACTTT
NA	TRBV5-1	TRBJ2-1	TRBD2	CASSRSGSNEQFF	TGCGCCAGCAGCAGGAGCGGGAGTAATGAGCAGTTCTTC
NA	TRBV5-1	TRBJ2-5	TRBD1	CASTPDRGETQYF	TGCGCCAGCACCCCGGACAGGGGGGAGACCCAGTACTTC
NA	TRBV5-6	TRBJ1-2	NA	CASSFMSAGDTGYTF	TGTGCCAGCAGCTTTATGTCAGCGGGGGATACGGGCTACACCTTC
once	TRBV6-5	TRBJ1-3	NA	CASRDSAGNTIYF	TGTGCCAGCAGGGACAGTGCTGGAAACACCATATATTTT
NA	TRBV12-3/TRBV12-4	TRBJ1-5	NA	CASSFGQGLVQHF	TGTGCCAGCAGTTTTGGACAAGGGCTGGTCCAGCATTTT
NA	TRBV2	TRBJ2-1	NA	CTSCKIRGNEQFF	TGTACCAGCTGCAAGATCAGGGGAAATGAGCAGTTCTTC
NA	TRBV2	TRBJ1-2	NA	CASSVVAGGGYTF	TGTGCCAGCAGTGTAGTGGCAGGTGGAGGCTACACCTTC
NA	TRBV5-5	TRBJ1-6	NA	CASSPAPQAPNPLHF	TGTGCCAGCAGTCCCGCGCCCCAGGCCCCTAACCCCCTCCACTTT
few	TRBV5-6	TRBJ2-5	NA	CASSLGHKETQYF	TGTGCCAGCAGCTTGGGACACAAAGAGACCCAGTACTTC
few	TRBV6-6	TRBJ1-5	TRBD1	CASRPWGQGVVQPQHF	TGTGCCAGCAGGCCCTGGGGCCAGGGGGTGGTTCAGCCCCAGCATTTT